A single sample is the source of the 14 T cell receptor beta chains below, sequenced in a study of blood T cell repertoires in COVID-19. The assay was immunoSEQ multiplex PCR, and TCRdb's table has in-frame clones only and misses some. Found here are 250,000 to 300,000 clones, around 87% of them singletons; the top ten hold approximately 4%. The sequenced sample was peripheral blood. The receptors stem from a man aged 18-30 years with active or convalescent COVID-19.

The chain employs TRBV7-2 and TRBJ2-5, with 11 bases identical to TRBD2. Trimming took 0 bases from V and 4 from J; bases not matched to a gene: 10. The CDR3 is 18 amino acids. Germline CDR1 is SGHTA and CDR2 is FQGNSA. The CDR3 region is CASSLAVAGGPRRETQYF. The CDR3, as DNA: TGTGCCAGCAGCTTAGCAGTAGCGGGAGGGCCTCGGAGAGAGACCCAGTACTTC. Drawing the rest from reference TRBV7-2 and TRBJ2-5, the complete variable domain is GAGVSQSPSNKVTEKGKDVELRCDPISGHTALYWYRQSLGQGLEFLIYFQGNSAPDKSGLPSDRFSAERTGGSVSTLTIQRTQQEDSAVYLCASSLAVAGGPRRETQYFGPGTRLLVL.

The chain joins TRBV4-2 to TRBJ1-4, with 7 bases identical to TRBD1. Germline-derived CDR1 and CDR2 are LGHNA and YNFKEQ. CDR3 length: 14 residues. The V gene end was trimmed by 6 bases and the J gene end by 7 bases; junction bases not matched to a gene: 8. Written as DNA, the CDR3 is TGTGCCAGCAGGCCCCCGGGACAGATTGAAAAACTGTTTTTT. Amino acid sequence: CASRPPGQIEKLFF.

The CDR3 DNA reads as TGCAGCGTTGGATTCGGCGGGTTCGATACGCAGTATTTT. Translation gives CSVGFGGFDTQYF. The chain carries TRBV29-1 and TRBJ2-3; a weak D match, TRBD2 (5 bases). The CDR3 extends over 13 amino acids. Germline CDR1 and CDR2: SQVTM and ANQGSEA. The ends were cut back, 4 bases at V and 6 bases at J, with 14 bases in the middle.

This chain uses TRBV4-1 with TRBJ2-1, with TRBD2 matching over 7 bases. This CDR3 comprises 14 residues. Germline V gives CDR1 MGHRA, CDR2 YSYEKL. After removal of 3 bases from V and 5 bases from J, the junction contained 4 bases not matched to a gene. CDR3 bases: TGCGCCAGCAGCCATTCCCTAGCGGACAATGAGCAGTTCTTC. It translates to CASSHSLADNEQFF.

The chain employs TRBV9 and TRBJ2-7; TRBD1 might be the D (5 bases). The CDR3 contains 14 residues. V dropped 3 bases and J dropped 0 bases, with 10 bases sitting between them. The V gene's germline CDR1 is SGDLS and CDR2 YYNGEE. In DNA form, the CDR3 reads TGTGCCAGCAGCGGGGGCCTCGGCTCCTACGAGCAGTACTTC. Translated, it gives CASSGGLGSYEQYF.

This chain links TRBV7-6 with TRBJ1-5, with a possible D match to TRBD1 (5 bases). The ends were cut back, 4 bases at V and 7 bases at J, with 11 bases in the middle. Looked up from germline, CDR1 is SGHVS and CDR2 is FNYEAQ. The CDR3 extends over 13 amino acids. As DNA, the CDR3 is TGTGCCAGCAGCTCAGGGTATTACCAGCCCCAGCATTTT. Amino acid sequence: CASSSGYYQPQHF.

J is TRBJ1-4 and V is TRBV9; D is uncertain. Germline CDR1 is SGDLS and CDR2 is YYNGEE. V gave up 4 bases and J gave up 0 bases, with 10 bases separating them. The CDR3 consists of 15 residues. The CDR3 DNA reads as TGTGCCAGCAGCCCCACAGCAACAACTAATGAAAAACTGTTTTTT. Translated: CASSPTATTNEKLFF. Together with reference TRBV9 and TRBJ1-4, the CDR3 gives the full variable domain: DSGVTQTPKHLITATGQRVTLRCSPRSGDLSVYWYQQSLDQGLQFLIQYYNGEERAKGNILERFSAQQFPDLHSELNLSSLELGDSALYFCASSPTATTNEKLFFGSGTQLSVL.

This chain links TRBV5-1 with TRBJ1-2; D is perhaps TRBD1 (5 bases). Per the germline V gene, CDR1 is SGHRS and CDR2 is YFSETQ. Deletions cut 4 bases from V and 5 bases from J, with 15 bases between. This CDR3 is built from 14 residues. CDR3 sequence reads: CASSPDGQGYGYTF. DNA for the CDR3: TGCGCCAGCAGCCCAGACGGCCAGGGTTATGGCTACACCTTC. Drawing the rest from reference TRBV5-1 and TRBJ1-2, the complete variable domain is KAGVTQTPRYLIKTRGQQVTLSCSPISGHRSVSWYQQTPGQGLQFLFEYFSETQRNKGNFPGRFSGRQFSNSRSEMNVSTLELGDSALYLCASSPDGQGYGYTFGSGTRLTVV.

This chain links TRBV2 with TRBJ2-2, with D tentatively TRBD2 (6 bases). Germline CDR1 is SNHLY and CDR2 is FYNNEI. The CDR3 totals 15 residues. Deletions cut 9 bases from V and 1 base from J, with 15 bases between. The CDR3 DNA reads TGTGCCAGTCTCGCACGGCGGGAGAACACCGGGGAGCTGTTTTTT. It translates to CASLARRENTGELFF.

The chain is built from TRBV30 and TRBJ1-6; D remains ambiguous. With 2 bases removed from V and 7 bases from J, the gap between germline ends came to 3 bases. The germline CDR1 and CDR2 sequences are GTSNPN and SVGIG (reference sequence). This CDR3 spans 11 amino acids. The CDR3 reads CAWSRNSPLHF. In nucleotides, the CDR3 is TGTGCCTGGAGTCGGAATTCACCCCTCCACTTT.

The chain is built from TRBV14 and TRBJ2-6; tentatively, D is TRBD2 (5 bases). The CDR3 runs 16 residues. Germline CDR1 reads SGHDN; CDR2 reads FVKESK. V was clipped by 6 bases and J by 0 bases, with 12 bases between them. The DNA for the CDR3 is TGTGCCAGCAGTCTGGGAGTGCACTCTGGGGCCAACGTCCTGACTTTC. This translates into CASSLGVHSGANVLTF.

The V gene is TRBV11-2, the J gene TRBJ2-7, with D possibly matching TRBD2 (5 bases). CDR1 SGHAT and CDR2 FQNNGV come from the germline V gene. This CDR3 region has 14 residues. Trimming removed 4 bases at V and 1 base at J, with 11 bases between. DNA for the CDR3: TGTGCCAGCAGCTCCCCGGGATTTTCCTACGAGCAGTACTTC. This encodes CASSSPGFSYEQYF.

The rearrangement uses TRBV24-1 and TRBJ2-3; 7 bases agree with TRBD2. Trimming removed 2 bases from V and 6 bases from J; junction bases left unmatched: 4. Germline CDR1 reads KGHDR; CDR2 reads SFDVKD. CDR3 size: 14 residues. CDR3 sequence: CATSDSTSRDTQYF. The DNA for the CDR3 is TGTGCCACCAGTGATTCGACTAGCAGGGATACGCAGTATTTT.

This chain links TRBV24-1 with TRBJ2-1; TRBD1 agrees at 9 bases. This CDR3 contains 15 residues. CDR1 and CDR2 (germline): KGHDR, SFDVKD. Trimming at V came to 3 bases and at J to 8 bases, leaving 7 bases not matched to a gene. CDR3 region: CATSDAGTGSYEQFF. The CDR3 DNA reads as TGTGCCACCAGTGATGCCGGGACAGGGTCCTATGAGCAGTTCTTC.